Below are 5 T cell receptor beta chains sequenced from a single sample in a study of T-cell memory formation after mild COVID-19 (dated by TCRdb to about 2021). Libraries were built with 5' RACE. The sequencer was an Illumina NovaSeq 6000. The public reads were quality trimmed at Q25 with fastp and then assembled into clones with MiXCR by TCRdb, keeping productive beta chains. CDR3 protein duplicates are merged, each entry listing the most common genes and DNA. The sample table contains some 210,000 distinct CDR3 sequences; only one count was recorded for about 17% of them. Clones ranked in the top ten supply 2.4% of the sample. The sample comprised PBMCs or a T cell subset sorted from them (not recorded which). The source is an adult woman who had mild COVID-19 (a few samples of this study predate the infection). The sample titles of this study are shuffled in the database, so cell type and time point are left out; the donor was told from shared clones.

The genes are TRBV12-3 or TRBV12-4 and TRBJ2-5, with 12 bases that match TRBD1. The CDR3 runs to 15 residues. Trimming at V came to 5 bases and at J to 4 bases, leaving 5 bases not matched to a gene. This chain's CDR3 is CASSRDRGQGETQYF. CDR3 nucleotide sequence: TGTGCCAGCAGTCGGGACAGGGGGCAGGGAGAGACCCAGTACTTC.

The table lists this clonotype with a few counts. This chain connects TRBV2 to TRBJ2-7; D gene ambiguous. The V and J ends lost 5 bases and 0 bases respectively, with 14 bases between them. Looked up from germline, CDR1 is SNHLY and CDR2 is FYNNEI. The CDR3 is made up of 15 amino acids. The CDR3 sequence is CASSLIGLSSYEQYF. CDR3 coding DNA: TGTGCCAGCAGTTTAATTGGGTTGAGCTCCTACGAGCAGTACTTC.

There are many counts of this clonotype. This rearrangement joins TRBV21-1 to TRBJ2-5; the DNA was not compared with TRBD1, the D call given in the table. TRBV21-1 is designated a pseudogene. The CDR3 consists of 17 residues. CDR3 sequence: CASSVPQQGAEQETQYF. Written as DNA, the CDR3 is TGTGCCAGCAGCGTCCCCCAGCAGGGGGCGGAACAAGAGACCCAGTACTTC.

Many counts were recorded for this clonotype. The chain couples TRBV12-3 or TRBV12-4 to TRBJ2-3, with 12 bases fitting TRBD2. CDR3 length equals 16 residues. V lost 3 bases and J lost 3; bases outside the gene matches: 4. The CDR3 loop is CASSFGTSGWTDTQYF. CDR3 in DNA: TGTGCCAGCAGTTTCGGGACTAGCGGGTGGACAGATACGCAGTATTTT.

The chain joins TRBV7-9 to TRBJ1-2, with 7 nucleotides matching TRBD1. Per the germline V gene, CDR1 is SEHNR and CDR2 is FQNEAQ (reference sequence). The V gene end was trimmed by 6 bases and the J gene end by 8 bases; junction bases not matched to a gene: 18. The CDR3 is 16 residues long. The CDR3 sequence is CASSPDRAAATTGYTF. For the CDR3, the DNA is TGTGCCAGCAGTCCCGACAGGGCGGCTGCCACCACCGGCTACACCTTC.